This T cell receptor (beta chain) was sequenced for a study of cytomegalovirus exposure and HLA in healthy donors. Study-level findings and limits: Trimming of TCR beta V- and J-genes showed a link, identified in a later analysis, to a missense DCLRE1C variant. Later analysis reportedly placed an Asian-associated ancestry cluster below the roughly 670-donor mean in N-insertions. Excluded: some indistinguishable V segments such as TRBV6-2 and TRBV6-3. Three of the chains that were CMV-associated were confirmed in vitro to be specific for CMV antigens.

Trimming removed 6 bases at V and 4 bases at J, with 16 bases between. The CDR3 has 14 amino acids. Germline V CDR1 and CDR2: MDHEN, SYDVKM. To note about this clone: Its antigen remains unknown.

Primers for the PCR totalled 60 Vbeta and 13 Jbeta. Repertoires were generated with immunoSEQ multiplex PCR, while TCRdb's copy carries only in-frame clones and drops some. Among approximately 290,000 clones listed, about four fifths were seen once. The V gene is TRBV28, the J gene TRBJ2-7, with D possibly matching TRBD2 (7 bases). Material for sequencing was PBMCs. The source of this sequence is a girl aged 2 to 9 in good health and CMV-seronegative. CDR3 amino acids: CASSLRGARYEQYF. The CDR3 coding sequence is TGTGCCAGCAGCCTCCGGGGGGCGAGGTACGAGCAGTACTTC. Supplemented by reference TRBV28 and TRBJ2-7, the full variable domain reads DVKVTQSSRYLVKRTGEKVFLECVQDMDHENMFWYRQDPGLGLRLIYFSYDVKMKEKGDIPEGYSVSREKKERFSLILESASTNQTSMYLCASSLRGARYEQYFGPGTRLTVT.